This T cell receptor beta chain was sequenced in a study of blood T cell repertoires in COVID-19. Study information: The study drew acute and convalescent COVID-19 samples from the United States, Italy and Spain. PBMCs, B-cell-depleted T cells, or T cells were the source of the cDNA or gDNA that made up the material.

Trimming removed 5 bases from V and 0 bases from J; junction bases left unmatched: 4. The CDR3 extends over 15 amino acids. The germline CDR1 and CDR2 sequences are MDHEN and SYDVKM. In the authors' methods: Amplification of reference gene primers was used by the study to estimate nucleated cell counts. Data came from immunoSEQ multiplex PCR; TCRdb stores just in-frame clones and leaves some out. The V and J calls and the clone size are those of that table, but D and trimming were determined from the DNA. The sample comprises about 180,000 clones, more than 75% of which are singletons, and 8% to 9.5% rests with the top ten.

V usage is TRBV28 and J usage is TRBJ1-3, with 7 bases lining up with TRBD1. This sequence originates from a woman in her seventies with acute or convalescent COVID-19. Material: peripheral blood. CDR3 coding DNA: TGTGCCAGCAGTGAGGGGGCGAGCTCTGGAAACACCATATATTTT. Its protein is CASSEGASSGNTIYF.